This T cell receptor beta chain emerged from a study of shared clonotypes between healthy human individuals. Overall study: Donors had three CD4 naive, three CD4 memory, two CD8 naive and one CD8 memory plate apiece. Findings of the study overall: Naive subsets generally exceeded memory subsets in estimated richness.

To note about this clone: Its specificity is not known.

CD4+ cells yielded CD45RA+ naive and CD45RA-negative memory subsets. Trimming shortened V by 5 bases and J by 6 bases, and 6 bases separated the two germline ends. The CDR3 loop spans 11 amino acids. Germline V gives CDR1 SGHAT, CDR2 FQNNGV. The repertoire was sequenced with immunoSEQ multiplex PCR; TCRdb's copy has only in-frame clones and lacks some. Seen here are roughly 1,100,000 clones, about 75% observed once, and the top ten hold 1.4% to 1.5%. The TCR comes from a man between 18 and 35 years old in good health. The sequenced sample consisted of memory CD4+ T cells sorted from blood. The subset here: CD45RA-negative fraction. The J gene is TRBJ2-3, the V gene TRBV11-2, with D hard to call. In DNA, the CDR3 is TGTGCCAGCAGCGCGAAGGATACGCAGTATTTT. It is translated as CASSAKDTQYF. The variable domain in full, with the rest retrieved from reference TRBV11-2 and TRBJ2-3, is EAGVAQSPRYKIIEKRQSVAFWCNPISGHATLYWYQQILGQGPKLLIQFQNNGVVDDSQLPKDRFSAERLKGVDSTLKIQPAKLEDSAVYLCASSAKDTQYFGPGTRLTVL.